Below are 16 T cell receptor beta chains sequenced from a single sample in a study of cytomegalovirus exposure and HLA in healthy donors. Both 60 Vbeta primers and 13 Jbeta primers went into the PCR. Sequenced by immunoSEQ multiplex PCR; TCRdb stores in-frame clones only, minus some. Of under 100,000 clones in the sample, around 66% were seen once. Material for sequencing was PBMCs. Every receptor here comes from a woman aged 40 to 50 in good health and CMV-seropositive.

This clone came up a few times. The chain employs TRBV6-5 and TRBJ2-3; 11 bases map to TRBD2. The CDR3 is made up of 15 amino acids. Trimming at V came to 6 bases and at J to 4 bases, leaving 6 bases not matched to a gene. Per the germline V gene, CDR1 is MNHEY and CDR2 is SVGAGI. CDR3 sequence reads: CASSPLAGVADTQYF. Written as DNA, the CDR3 is TGTGCCAGCAGCCCACTAGCGGGAGTCGCAGATACGCAGTATTTT.

V usage is TRBV27 and J usage is TRBJ2-3; D not certain. Germline V lookup: CDR1 MNHEY, CDR2 SMNVEV (reference sequence). With 5 bases removed from V and 4 bases from J, the gap between germline ends came to 13 bases. The length of the CDR3 is 14 residues. The CDR3 coding sequence is TGTGCCAGCAGTATGATGGCTCAGGCAGATACGCAGTATTTT. Its protein is CASSMMAQADTQYF.

The chain is built from TRBV19 and TRBJ1-4; D remains ambiguous. The CDR3 is 16 amino acids. The V end was cut by 7 bases, the J end by 5 bases, with 20 bases between. The germline gives CDR1 LNHDA, CDR2 SQIVND (reference sequence). The CDR3 bases are TGTGCCAGTAATAGTATAAGGAGCCGCGGGAATGAAAAACTGTTTTTT. Its translation is CASNSIRSRGNEKLFF.

The CDR3, as DNA: TGTGCCAGCAGCGGGCTAGCGGTCCGTGGGAATGAGCAGTTCTTC. Translated, it gives CASSGLAVRGNEQFF. The V gene is TRBV7-2, the J gene TRBJ2-1, with 7 bases identical to TRBD2. CDR3 length: 15 amino acids. Trimming at V came to 5 bases and at J to 7 bases, leaving 11 bases not matched to a gene. CDR1 and CDR2 from the germline V gene are SGHTA and FQGNSA.

The V gene is TRBV5-4, the J gene TRBJ1-4, with D unresolved. The CDR3 spans 16 residues. Trimming shortened V by 0 bases and J by 4 bases, and 13 bases separated the two germline ends. CDR1 and CDR2 (germline): SGHNT, YYREEE (reference sequence). The chain's CDR3 is CASSLGRTGVNEKLFF. The CDR3 bases are TGTGCCAGCAGCTTGGGTAGGACTGGCGTTAATGAAAAACTGTTTTTT.

The rearrangement links TRBV29-1 to TRBJ1-1; 8 positions match TRBD1. The germline V gene has CDR1 SQVTM and CDR2 ANQGSEA. V shed 7 bases, J shed 1 base, and the junction held 5 bases outside the gene matches. There are 13 residues in the CDR3. The CDR3 DNA sequence: TGCAGCGCCTCCGGACAGGGGAACACTGAAGCTTTCTTT. Translation: CSASGQGNTEAFF.

The J gene is TRBJ1-1, the V gene TRBV7-9; TRBD1 matches at 7 bases. V lost 7 bases and J lost 0; bases outside the gene matches: 14. The CDR3 extends over 17 amino acids. CDR1 and CDR2 (germline): SEHNR, FQNEAQ (reference sequence). The CDR3 DNA reads as TGTGCCAGCAACCCTCATAGGGACAGCCTAATGAACACTGAAGCTTTCTTT. Translating it yields CASNPHRDSLMNTEAFF.

In its sample, this clone was seen a few times. CDR3 sequence (DNA): TGTGCCAGCAGACGAAACAGGGGCGTATTGGTCAATGAGCAGTTCTTC. Translating gives CASRRNRGVLVNEQFF. The J gene is TRBJ2-1, the V gene TRBV7-8; 7 bases agree with TRBD1. Germline lookup yields CDR1 SGHVS and CDR2 FQNEAQ. This CDR3 has 16 residues. After removal of 6 bases from V and 6 bases from J, the junction contained 14 bases not matched to a gene.

The table lists this clone with a few counts. V usage is TRBV5-1 and J usage is TRBJ2-1; a possible D gene is TRBD2 (6 bases). This CDR3 contains 13 residues. V was shortened by 5 bases and J by 6 bases, with 12 bases between the two germline ends. Looked up from germline, CDR1 is SGHRS and CDR2 is YFSETQ. The CDR3 DNA sequence: TGCGCCAGCAGAGGGGACTCCCTCAATGAGCAGTTCTTC. This gives the protein CASRGDSLNEQFF.

V gene TRBV6-5 combines with J gene TRBJ1-5; the D is unclear. This CDR3 comprises 14 residues. V was pared by 2 bases and J by 5 bases, with 10 bases between. CDR1 is MNHEY and CDR2 is SVGAGI in the germline V gene. The CDR3 DNA reads as TGTGCCAGCAGTTACAGGGAGGGCGATCAGCCCCAGCATTTT. Its protein product is CASSYREGDQPQHF.

The genes are TRBV7-2 and TRBJ2-1; 14 positions agree with TRBD2. The CDR3 consists of 15 residues. Unmatched junction bases numbered 7, after V lost 5 bases and J lost 10 bases. Germline V gene data show CDR1 as SGHTA and CDR2 as FQGNSA. CDR3 amino acids: CASSAGLAGGGEQFF. CDR3 bases: TGTGCCAGCAGCGCCGGACTAGCGGGAGGAGGGGAGCAGTTCTTC.

The chain is built from TRBV5-5 and TRBJ2-7, with D perhaps matching TRBD1 (5 bases). The germline V gene has CDR1 SGHKS and CDR2 YYEKEE (reference sequence). The CDR3 has 15 amino acids. Trimming removed 0 bases at V and 1 base at J, with 11 bases between. The CDR3 loop reads CASSLEWQGSYEQYF. DNA of the CDR3: TGTGCCAGCAGCTTGGAGTGGCAGGGTTCCTACGAGCAGTACTTC.

This clone was counted between two and nine times. The chain couples TRBV14 to TRBJ2-6, with D perhaps matching TRBD1 (6 bases). This CDR3 has 14 residues. V lost 5 bases and J lost 3, with 8 bases in between. Germline V gene data show CDR1 as SGHDN and CDR2 as FVKESK. The CDR3 protein is CASSRGYGANVLTF. The CDR3, as DNA: TGTGCCAGCAGCAGGGGGTATGGGGCCAACGTCCTGACTTTC.

This chain connects TRBV7-2 to TRBJ2-1, with TRBD2 matching over 7 bases. V was clipped by 3 bases and J by 11 bases; unmatched bases: 7. Germline V CDR1 and CDR2: SGHTA, FQGNSA. This CDR3 is built from 13 residues. In DNA, the CDR3 is TGTGCCAGCAGCTTCGCTACTAGCGACCAGCAGTTCTTC. It is translated as CASSFATSDQQFF.

This chain uses TRBV9 with TRBJ2-2; TRBD2 aligns across 9 bases. V lost 3 bases and J lost 6; bases outside the gene matches: 3. Germline-derived CDR1 and CDR2 are SGDLS and YYNGEE. The CDR3 is 14 amino acids. The chain's CDR3 is CASSAGLAPGELFF. The CDR3 DNA follows: TGTGCCAGCAGCGCGGGACTAGCTCCCGGGGAGCTGTTTTTT.

There are a few counts of this clone. The chain links TRBV5-1 to TRBJ2-7; 9 bases agree with TRBD1. CDR1 is SGHRS, CDR2 YFSETQ, per germline. V dropped 3 bases and J dropped 4; count of bases not matched to a gene: 8. This CDR3 spans 15 amino acids. The CDR3 nucleotides are TGCGCCAGCAGCTCGACCGGGACAGGGATGTACGAGCAGTACTTC. Translated, it gives CASSSTGTGMYEQYF.